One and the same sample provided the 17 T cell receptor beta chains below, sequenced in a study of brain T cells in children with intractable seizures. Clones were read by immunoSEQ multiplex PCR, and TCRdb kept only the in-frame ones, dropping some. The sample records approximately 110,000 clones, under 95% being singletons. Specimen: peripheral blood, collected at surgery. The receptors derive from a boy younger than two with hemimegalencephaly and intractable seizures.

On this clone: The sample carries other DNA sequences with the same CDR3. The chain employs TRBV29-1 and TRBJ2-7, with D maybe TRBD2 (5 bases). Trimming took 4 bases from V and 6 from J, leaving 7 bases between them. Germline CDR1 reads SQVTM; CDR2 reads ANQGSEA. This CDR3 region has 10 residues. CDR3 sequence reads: CSVGGPEQYF. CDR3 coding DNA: TGCAGCGTTGGAGGGCCCGAGCAGTACTTC.

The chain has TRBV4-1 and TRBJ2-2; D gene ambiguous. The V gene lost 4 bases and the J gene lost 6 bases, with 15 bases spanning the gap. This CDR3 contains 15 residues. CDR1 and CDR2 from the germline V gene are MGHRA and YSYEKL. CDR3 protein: CASSPILDRPGELFF. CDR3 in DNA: TGCGCCAGCAGCCCCATCCTAGACCGCCCCGGGGAGCTGTTTTTT.

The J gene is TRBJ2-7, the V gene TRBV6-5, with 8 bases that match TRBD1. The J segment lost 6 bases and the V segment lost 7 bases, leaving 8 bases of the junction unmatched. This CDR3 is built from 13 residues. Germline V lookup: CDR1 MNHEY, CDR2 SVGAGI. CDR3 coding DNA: TGTGCCAGCACCGCCCAACAGGGGGGCGAGCAGTACTTC. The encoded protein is CASTAQQGGEQYF.

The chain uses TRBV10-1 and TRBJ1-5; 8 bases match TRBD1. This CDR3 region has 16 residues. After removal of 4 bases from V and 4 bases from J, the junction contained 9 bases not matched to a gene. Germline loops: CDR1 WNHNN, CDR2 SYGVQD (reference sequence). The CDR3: CASSGGGQELNQPQHF. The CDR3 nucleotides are TGCGCCAGCAGTGGGGGGGGACAGGAGCTTAATCAGCCCCAGCATTTT.

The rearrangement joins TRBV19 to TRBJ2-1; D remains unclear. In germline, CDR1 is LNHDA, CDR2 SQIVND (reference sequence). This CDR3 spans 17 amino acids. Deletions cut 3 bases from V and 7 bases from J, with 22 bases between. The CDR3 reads CASSIIPIQGPRNEQFF. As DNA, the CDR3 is TGTGCCAGTAGTATTATCCCTATTCAAGGCCCTAGGAATGAGCAGTTCTTC.

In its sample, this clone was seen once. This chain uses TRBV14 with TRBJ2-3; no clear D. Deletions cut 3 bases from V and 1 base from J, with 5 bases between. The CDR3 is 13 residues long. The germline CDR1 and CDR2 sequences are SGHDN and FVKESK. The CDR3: CASSHQGTDTQYF. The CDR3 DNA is TGTGCCAGCAGCCACCAGGGCACAGATACGCAGTATTTT.

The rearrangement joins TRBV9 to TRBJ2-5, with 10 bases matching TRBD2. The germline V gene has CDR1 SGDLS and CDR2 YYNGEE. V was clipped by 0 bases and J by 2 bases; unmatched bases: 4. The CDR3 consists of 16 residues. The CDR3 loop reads CASSVATSGVQETQYF. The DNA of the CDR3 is TGTGCCAGCAGCGTAGCTACTAGCGGGGTGCAAGAGACCCAGTACTTC.

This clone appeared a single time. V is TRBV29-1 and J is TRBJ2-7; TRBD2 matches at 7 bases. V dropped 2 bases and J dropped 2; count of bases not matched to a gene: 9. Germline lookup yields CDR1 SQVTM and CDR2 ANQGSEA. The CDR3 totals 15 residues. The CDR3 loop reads CSVELRESLAYEQYF. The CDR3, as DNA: TGCAGCGTTGAACTGCGGGAGAGTCTCGCCTACGAGCAGTACTTC.

CDR3 in amino acids: CASSRLAGLDTQYF. The CDR3 coding sequence is TGTGCCAGCAGTCGACTAGCGGGATTAGATACGCAGTATTTT. The chain has TRBV27 and TRBJ2-3; 11 bases agree with TRBD2. Germline V CDR1 and CDR2: MNHEY, SMNVEV (reference sequence). V lost 5 bases and J lost 5; bases outside the gene matches: 3. The CDR3 consists of 14 residues.

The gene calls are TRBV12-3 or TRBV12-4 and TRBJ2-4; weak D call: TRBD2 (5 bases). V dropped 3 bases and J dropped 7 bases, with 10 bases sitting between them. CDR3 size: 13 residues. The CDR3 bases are TGTGCCAGCAGTTTGACTACACGGAACATTCAGTACTTC. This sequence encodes CASSLTTRNIQYF.

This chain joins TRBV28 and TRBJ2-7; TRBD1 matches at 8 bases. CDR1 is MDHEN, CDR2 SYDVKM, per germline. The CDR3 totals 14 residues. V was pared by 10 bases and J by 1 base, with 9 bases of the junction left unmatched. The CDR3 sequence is CATSHRGRSYEQYF. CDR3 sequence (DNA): TGTGCCACCTCTCACAGGGGGAGGTCCTACGAGCAGTACTTC.

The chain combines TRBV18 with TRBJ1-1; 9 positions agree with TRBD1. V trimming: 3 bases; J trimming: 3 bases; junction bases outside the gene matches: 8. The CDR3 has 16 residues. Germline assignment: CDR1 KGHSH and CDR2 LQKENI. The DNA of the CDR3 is TGTGCCAGCTCACCGGACAGGGGCCTCAAGGACACTGAAGCTTTCTTT. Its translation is CASSPDRGLKDTEAFF.

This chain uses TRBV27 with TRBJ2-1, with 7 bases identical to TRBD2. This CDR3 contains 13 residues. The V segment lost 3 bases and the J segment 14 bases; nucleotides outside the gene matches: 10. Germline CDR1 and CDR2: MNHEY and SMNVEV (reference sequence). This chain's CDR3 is CASSFYASGGKFF. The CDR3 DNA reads TGTGCCAGCAGTTTTTACGCTTCCGGGGGGAAGTTCTTC.

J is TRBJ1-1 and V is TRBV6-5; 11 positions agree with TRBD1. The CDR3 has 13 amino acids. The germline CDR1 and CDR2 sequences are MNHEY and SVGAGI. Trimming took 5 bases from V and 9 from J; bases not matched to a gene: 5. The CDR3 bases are TGTGCCAGCAGTCCCCGGACAGGGGGCAAAGCTTTCTTT. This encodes CASSPRTGGKAFF.

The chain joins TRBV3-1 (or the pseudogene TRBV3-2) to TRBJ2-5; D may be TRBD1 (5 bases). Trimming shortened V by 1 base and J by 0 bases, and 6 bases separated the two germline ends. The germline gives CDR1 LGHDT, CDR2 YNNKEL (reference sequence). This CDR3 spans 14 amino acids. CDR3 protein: CASSQARDQETQYF. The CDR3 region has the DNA TGTGCCAGCAGCCAAGCCAGGGACCAAGAGACCCAGTACTTC.

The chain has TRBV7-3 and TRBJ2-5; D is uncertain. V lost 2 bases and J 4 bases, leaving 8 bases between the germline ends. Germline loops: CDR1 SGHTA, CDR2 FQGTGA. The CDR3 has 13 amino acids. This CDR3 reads CASSLGPTETQYF. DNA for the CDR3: TGTGCCAGCAGCTTAGGACCGACAGAGACCCAGTACTTC.

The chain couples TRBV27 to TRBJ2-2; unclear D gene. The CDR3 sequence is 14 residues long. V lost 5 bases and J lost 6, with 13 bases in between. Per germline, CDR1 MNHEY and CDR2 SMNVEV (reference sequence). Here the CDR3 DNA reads TGTGCCAGCAGTGAGACACCGCGGTCCGGGGAGCTGTTTTTT. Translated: CASSETPRSGELFF.